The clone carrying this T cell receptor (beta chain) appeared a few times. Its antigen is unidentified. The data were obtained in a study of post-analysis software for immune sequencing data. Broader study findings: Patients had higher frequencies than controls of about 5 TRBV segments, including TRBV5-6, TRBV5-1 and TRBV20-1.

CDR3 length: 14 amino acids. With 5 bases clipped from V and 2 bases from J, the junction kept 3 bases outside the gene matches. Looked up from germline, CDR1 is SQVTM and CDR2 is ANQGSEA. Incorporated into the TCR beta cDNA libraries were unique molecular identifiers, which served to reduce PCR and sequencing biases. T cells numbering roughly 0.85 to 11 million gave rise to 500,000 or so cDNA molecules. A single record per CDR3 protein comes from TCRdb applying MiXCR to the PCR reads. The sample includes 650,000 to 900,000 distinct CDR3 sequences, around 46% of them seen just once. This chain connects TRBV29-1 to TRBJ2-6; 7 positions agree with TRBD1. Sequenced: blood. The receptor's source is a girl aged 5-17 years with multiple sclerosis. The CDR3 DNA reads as TGCAGCGTTAGAACAGGGGCTGGGGCCAACGTCCTGACTTTC. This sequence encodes CSVRTGAGANVLTF.